A single sample is the source of the 17 T cell receptor beta chains below, sequenced in a study of blood T cell repertoires in COVID-19. Sequencing was performed with immunoSEQ multiplex PCR; in TCRdb, only in-frame clones are kept and a portion is missing. The sample has 250,000 or so clones, 80% to 85% seen once. Specimen: peripheral blood. These TCRs come from a woman aged 18-35 years with acute or convalescent COVID-19.

This clone has only one observation. The V gene is TRBV19, the J gene TRBJ2-3; 8 positions agree with TRBD1. This CDR3 has 14 residues. The germline V gene encodes CDR1 LNHDA and CDR2 SQIVND (reference sequence). With 2 bases clipped from V and 3 bases from J, the junction kept 1 base outside the gene matches. The CDR3 DNA reads as TGTGCCAGTAGTATAACAGGGGGTACAGATACGCAGTATTTT. It specifies CASSITGGTDTQYF.

The CDR3 is CASSLVSGGYTEAFF. The CDR3 DNA reads TGTGCCAGCAGCTTGGTCTCTGGGGGGTACACTGAAGCTTTCTTT. This chain links TRBV5-6 with TRBJ1-1; a possible D gene is TRBD1 (5 bases). V lost 0 bases and J lost 3, with 12 bases in between. The CDR3 extends over 15 amino acids. Per the germline V gene, CDR1 is SGHDT and CDR2 is YYEEEE.

The V call is TRBV6-5, the J call TRBJ1-2, with 7 bases that match TRBD1. In germline, CDR1 is MNHEY, CDR2 SVGAGI. V lost 5 bases and J lost 4; bases outside the gene matches: 7. The CDR3 is 14 amino acids. The chain's CDR3 is CASSPAGGFYGYTF. The CDR3 nucleotides read TGTGCCAGCAGTCCGGCAGGGGGATTCTATGGCTACACCTTC.

This chain connects TRBV9 to TRBJ2-7, with 8 bases aligning to TRBD2. Germline CDR1 is SGDLS and CDR2 is YYNGEE. Losses at the gene ends were 4 bases for V and 1 base for J; bases not matched to a gene: 7. The CDR3 consists of 15 residues. The CDR3 region has the DNA TGTGCCAGCAGCCCCCTAGCGGGTCCGTCCTACGAGCAGTACTTC. Translation gives CASSPLAGPSYEQYF.

In DNA form, the CDR3 reads TGTGCCAGCAGCCAATGGGACAATGGCGTCCAAGAGACCCAGTACTTC. Translating gives CASSQWDNGVQETQYF. This chain uses TRBV3-1 (or the pseudogene TRBV3-2) with TRBJ2-5; D is possibly TRBD1 (6 bases). The CDR3 spans 16 residues. The germline V gene has CDR1 LGHDT and CDR2 YNNKEL (reference sequence). V gave up 2 bases and J gave up 1 base, with 14 bases separating them.

This clone has only one observation. V and J are TRBV14 and TRBJ2-1; 8 nucleotides line up with TRBD2. V shed 2 bases and J 8 bases; nucleotides not matched to a gene: 5. Germline CDR1 is SGHDN and CDR2 is FVKESK. The CDR3 runs 14 residues. CDR3 DNA sequence: TGTGCCAGCAGCCAATTTCGAGCGGGGGATGAGCAGTTCTTC. Its protein product is CASSQFRAGDEQFF.

The V call is TRBV19, the J call TRBJ1-2; D possibly corresponds to TRBD1 (5 bases). V lost 9 bases to trimming and J lost 5 bases, with 19 bases between them. Germline V gene sequence: CDR1 LNHDA, CDR2 SQIVND (reference sequence). The CDR3 length is 14 residues. This chain's CDR3 is CASHLAGRPYGYTF. In DNA, the CDR3 is TGTGCCAGCCACTTGGCGGGACGGCCGTATGGCTACACCTTC.

The chain has TRBV7-2 and TRBJ2-1; TRBD2 matches at 11 bases. Trimming took 7 bases from V and 5 from J; bases not matched to a gene: 4. CDR3 size: 14 residues. Germline lookup yields CDR1 SGHTA and CDR2 FQGNSA. CDR3 residues: CASILAGGDNEQFF. CDR3 bases: TGTGCCAGCATTCTAGCGGGGGGCGACAATGAGCAGTTCTTC.

The chain has TRBV7-2 and TRBJ1-5; TRBD1 might be the D (6 bases). V shed 4 bases and J shed 0 bases, with 16 bases lying between them. CDR1 is SGHTA, CDR2 FQGNSA, per germline. The CDR3 is 17 residues long. Written as DNA, the CDR3 is TGTGCCAGCAGCTCGGGAGGGACACCCTATAGCAATCAGCCCCAGCATTTT. It specifies CASSSGGTPYSNQPQHF.

This clone has only one observation. The rearrangement uses TRBV4-1 and TRBJ2-5, with 9 bases matching TRBD1. V dropped 4 bases and J dropped 4; count of bases not matched to a gene: 7. The V gene's germline CDR1 is MGHRA and CDR2 YSYEKL. The CDR3 covers 15 residues. This chain's CDR3 is CASSRGTGLRETQYF. In DNA, the CDR3 is TGCGCCAGCAGCCGGGGGACAGGGCTGCGAGAGACCCAGTACTTC.

The chain links TRBV3-1 (or the pseudogene TRBV3-2) to TRBJ2-7, with 14 bases matching TRBD2. The germline V gene encodes CDR1 LGHDT and CDR2 YNNKEL (reference sequence). Trimming at V came to 4 bases and at J to 2 bases, leaving 1 base not matched to a gene. This CDR3 spans 15 amino acids. The CDR3 sequence is CASSLTSGRAYEQYF. The CDR3, as DNA: TGTGCCAGCAGCCTGACTAGCGGGAGGGCCTACGAGCAGTACTTC.

This sequence joins TRBV13 and TRBJ2-2; 15 bases fit TRBD2. Germline V gives CDR1 PRHDT, CDR2 FYEKMQ (reference sequence). J gave up 6 bases and V 4 bases, and 3 bases lay outside the gene matches. The CDR3 covers 16 residues. CDR3 DNA: TGTGCCAGCAGCTCGGGACTAGCGGGAGGTGCCGGGGAGCTGTTTTTT. Translated: CASSSGLAGGAGELFF.

V is TRBV6-5 and J is TRBJ2-1, with 8 bases identical to TRBD2. The CDR3 loop spans 15 amino acids. Per the germline V gene, CDR1 is MNHEY and CDR2 is SVGAGI. The J segment lost 4 bases and the V segment lost 5 bases, leaving 7 bases of the junction unmatched. CDR3 sequence (DNA): TGTGCCAGCAGTCTGATAGCGGGATCATACAATGAGCAGTTCTTC. This codes for CASSLIAGSYNEQFF.

This chain uses TRBV30 with TRBJ1-5, with 8 bases that match TRBD1. The V segment lost 2 bases and the J segment 7 bases; nucleotides outside the gene matches: 7. The CDR3 length is 14 residues. Germline assignment: CDR1 GTSNPN and CDR2 SVGIG (reference sequence). The CDR3, as DNA: TGTGCCTGGAGTAATACACAGGGGGACCAGCCCCAGCATTTT. It specifies CAWSNTQGDQPQHF.

The rearrangement uses TRBV6-5 and TRBJ2-7, with 7 positions matching TRBD2. This CDR3 region has 15 residues. In germline, CDR1 is MNHEY, CDR2 SVGAGI. Trimming cost V 0 bases and J 2 bases; bases outside gene matches: 4. The CDR3 spells CASSYSREAPYEQYF. CDR3 nucleotides: TGTGCCAGCAGTTACTCACGGGAGGCCCCCTACGAGCAGTACTTC.

The chain is built from TRBV28 and TRBJ1-6; tentatively, D is TRBD1 (6 bases). V lost 1 base and J lost 8, with 12 bases in between. The CDR3 contains 15 residues. Germline V gene sequence: CDR1 MDHEN, CDR2 SYDVKM. The CDR3 DNA reads as TGTGCCAGCAGTTTATCGGGACAAGGATATTCACCCCTCCACTTT. It translates to CASSLSGQGYSPLHF.

The chain uses TRBV7-8 and TRBJ2-1; TRBD2 matches 12 bases. The CDR3 has 15 amino acids. V was clipped by 6 bases and J by 5 bases; unmatched bases: 5. Germline values: CDR1 SGHVS, CDR2 FQNEAQ. The CDR3 nucleotides are TGTGCCAGCAGGCCGTCTAGCGGGAGGGACAATGAGCAGTTCTTC. Translation gives CASRPSSGRDNEQFF.